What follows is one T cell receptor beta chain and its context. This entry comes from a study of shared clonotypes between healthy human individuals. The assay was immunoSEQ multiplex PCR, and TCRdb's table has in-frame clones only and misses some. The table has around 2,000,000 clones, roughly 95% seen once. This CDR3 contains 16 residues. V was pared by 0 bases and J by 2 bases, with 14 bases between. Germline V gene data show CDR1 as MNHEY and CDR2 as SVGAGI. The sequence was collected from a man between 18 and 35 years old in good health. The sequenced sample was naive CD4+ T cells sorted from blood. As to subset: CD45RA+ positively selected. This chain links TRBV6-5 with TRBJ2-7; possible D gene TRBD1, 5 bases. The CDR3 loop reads CASSYSSGANPYEQYF. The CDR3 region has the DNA TGTGCCAGCAGTTACTCGAGTGGGGCTAACCCCTACGAGCAGTACTTC.